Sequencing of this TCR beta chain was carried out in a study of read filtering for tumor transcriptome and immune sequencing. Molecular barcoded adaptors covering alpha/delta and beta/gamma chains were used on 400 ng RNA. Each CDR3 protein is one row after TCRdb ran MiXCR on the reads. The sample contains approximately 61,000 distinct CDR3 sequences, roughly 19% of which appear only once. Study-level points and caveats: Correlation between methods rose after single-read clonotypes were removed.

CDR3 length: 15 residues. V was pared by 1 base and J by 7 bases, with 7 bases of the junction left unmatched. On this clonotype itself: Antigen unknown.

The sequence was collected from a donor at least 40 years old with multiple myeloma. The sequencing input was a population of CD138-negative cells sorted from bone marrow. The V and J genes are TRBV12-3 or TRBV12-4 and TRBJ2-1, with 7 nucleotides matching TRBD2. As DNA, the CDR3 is TGTGCCAGCAGTTTAGGGCTAGCGGCGGCTAATGAGCAGTTCTTC. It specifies CASSLGLAAANEQFF.